This T cell receptor (beta chain) was profiled in a study of T cells after yellow fever vaccination. Per the germline V gene, CDR1 is SGHDT and CDR2 is YYEEEE. V was cut by 2 bases and J by 5 bases, with 5 bases left in between. The CDR3 runs to 12 residues. TCRdb re-called the 5' RACE reads through MiXCR, storing one row per CDR3 protein. Of 150,000 to 200,000 distinct CDR3 sequences detected, approximately 10% appear once; the ten largest clones hold around 34%. The specimen comprised CD8+ T cells sorted from PBMCs, sampled 15 days after the yellow fever booster vaccination. This clonotype was sampled from a young man who received the YFV17D yellow fever vaccine. The V call is TRBV5-6, the J call TRBJ2-1; D is undetermined. CDR3 loop: CASSLQHNEQFF. CDR3 coding DNA: TGTGCCAGCAGCTTACAGCACAATGAGCAGTTCTTC.